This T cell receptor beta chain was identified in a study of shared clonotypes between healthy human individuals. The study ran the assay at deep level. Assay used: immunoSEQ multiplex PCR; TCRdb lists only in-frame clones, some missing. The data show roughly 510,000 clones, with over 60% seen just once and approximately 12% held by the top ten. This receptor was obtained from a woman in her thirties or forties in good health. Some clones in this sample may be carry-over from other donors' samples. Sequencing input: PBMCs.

In nucleotides, the CDR3 is TGTGCCAGCAGCCTTAGACAGGGCAGTGAAGCTTTCTTT. It translates to CASSLRQGSEAFF. The chain is built from TRBV7-2 and TRBJ1-1, with 7 bases fitting TRBD1. V was pared by 5 bases and J by 7 bases, with 7 bases of the junction left unmatched. The CDR3 has 13 residues. Germline V gene data show CDR1 as SGHTA and CDR2 as FQGNSA.